A single TCR beta chain is shown here with its context. The CDR3 runs to 14 residues. Germline V gene data show CDR1 as WNHNN and CDR2 as SYGVQD (reference sequence). V dropped 8 bases and J dropped 6 bases, with 19 bases sitting between them. The entry originates in a study of blood T cell repertoires in COVID-19. Only in-frame clones appear in the TCRdb table, and some are missing; sequencing was by immunoSEQ multiplex PCR. The table records approximately 69,000 clones, 80% to 90% of them present only once. The clonotype originates from an older woman with acute or convalescent COVID-19. The sequenced sample consisted of peripheral blood. The gene calls are TRBV10-1 and TRBJ1-2; D uncertain. Written as DNA, the CDR3 is TGCGCCAGCTCGTCGGGAAACACACCGGATGGCTACACCTTC. Translated: CASSSGNTPDGYTF.